This passage covers 29 T cell receptor beta chains from one sample sequenced in a study of OX40 agonist ivuxolimab in advanced cancers. This table comes from immunoSEQ multiplex PCR, and its TCRdb copy is limited to in-frame clones, with some not included. In the table there are about 79,000 clones, 75% to 95% of which are singletons. The sample in question was CD4+ or CD8+ T cells sorted from blood, obtained in a trial of the OX40 agonist ivuxolimab. The source is an adult with an advanced solid tumor such as melanoma, head and neck, liver or kidney cancer.

The CDR3 sequence: CASAPRPHPNTEAFF. The CDR3 nucleotides are TGTGCCAGCGCCCCCCGACCGCACCCGAACACTGAAGCTTTCTTT. The chain carries TRBV28 and TRBJ1-1; D not resolved. Germline CDR1 MDHEN, CDR2 SYDVKM. The CDR3 runs 15 residues. V was pared by 8 bases and J by 1 base, with 17 bases between. Complete variable domain (other parts from reference TRBV28 and TRBJ1-1): DVKVTQSSRYLVKRTGEKVFLECVQDMDHENMFWYRQDPGLGLRLIYFSYDVKMKEKGDIPEGYSVSREKKERFSLILESASTNQTSMYLCASAPRPHPNTEAFFGQGTRLTVV.

The chain joins TRBV2 to TRBJ2-2, with 8 nucleotides matching TRBD2. This CDR3 region has 15 residues. Germline V lookup: CDR1 SNHLY, CDR2 FYNNEI. Unmatched junction bases numbered 7, after V lost 5 bases and J lost 5 bases. The CDR3 bases are TGTGCCAGCAGTCGAGCGGGAGTTGGGACCGGGGAGCTGTTTTTT. Translating it yields CASSRAGVGTGELFF.

The V gene is TRBV7-8, the J gene TRBJ1-4; D unresolved. In germline, CDR1 is SGHVS, CDR2 FQNEAQ. Trimming pared 5 bases from V and 3 bases from J, leaving 16 bases between. The CDR3 is 16 residues long. The CDR3 DNA reads TGTGCCAGCAGCCCTCGGACGGGGAAATCTAATGAAAAACTGTTTTTT. Its translation: CASSPRTGKSNEKLFF.

There are a few counts of this clone. The genes are TRBV9 and TRBJ2-3; 10 nucleotides agree with TRBD1. The CDR3 sequence is 16 residues long. CDR1 is SGDLS and CDR2 is YYNGEE in the germline V gene. V was pared by 0 bases and J by 0 bases, with 1 base of the junction left unmatched. DNA of the CDR3: TGTGCCAGCAGCGTAGCGACAGGGGGCAGCACAGATACGCAGTATTTT. The encoded protein is CASSVATGGSTDTQYF.

This clone was recorded only once. J is TRBJ2-7 and V is TRBV28, with D perhaps TRBD1 or TRBD2 (5 bases each). V lost 5 bases and J lost 3, with 17 bases in between. There are 15 residues in the CDR3. Germline V gene sequence: CDR1 MDHEN, CDR2 SYDVKM. The CDR3 nucleotides read TGTGCCAGCAGTCCGACGACAGACTACTACTACGAGCAGTACTTC. It yields the protein CASSPTTDYYYEQYF.

The chain links TRBV9 to TRBJ2-4, with D possibly being TRBD2 (5 bases). Germline-derived CDR1 and CDR2 are SGDLS and YYNGEE. V was clipped by 0 bases and J by 8 bases, with 12 bases between them. This CDR3 is 14 amino acids long. The CDR3 reads CASSVVPVGDIQYF. CDR3 sequence (DNA): TGTGCCAGCAGCGTAGTCCCCGTCGGGGACATTCAGTACTTC. Based on the CDR3 plus reference TRBV9 and TRBJ2-4, the full variable domain is DSGVTQTPKHLITATGQRVTLRCSPRSGDLSVYWYQQSLDQGLQFLIQYYNGEERAKGNILERFSAQQFPDLHSELNLSSLELGDSALYFCASSVVPVGDIQYFGAGTRLSVL.

Regarding this clone: The identical CDR3 is also encoded by other nucleotide sequences in the sample. The V gene is TRBV5-4, the J gene TRBJ2-7, with 12 bases aligning to TRBD1. Germline CDR1 reads SGHNT; CDR2 reads YYREEE (reference sequence). V trimming: 4 bases; J trimming: 6 bases; junction bases outside the gene matches: 2. The CDR3 extends over 13 amino acids. This chain's CDR3 is CASSRDRGPEQYF. The CDR3, as DNA: TGTGCCAGCAGCCGGGACAGGGGGCCCGAGCAGTACTTC. The full variable domain, with the rest looked up from reference TRBV5-4 and TRBJ2-7, is ETGVTQSPTHLIKTRGQQVTLRCSSQSGHNTVSWYQQALGQGPQFIFQYYREEENGRGNFPPRFSGLQFPNYSSELNVNALELDDSALYLCASSRDRGPEQYFGPGTRLTVT.

The V and J genes are TRBV18 and TRBJ2-1; 10 bases align to TRBD2. J lost 1 base, V lost 3 bases, and 3 bases had no gene match. The V gene's germline CDR1 is KGHSH and CDR2 LQKENI. CDR3 length: 16 residues. The CDR3 loop is CASSPIAGGSYNEQFF. The CDR3 DNA reads TGTGCCAGCTCACCCATAGCGGGAGGATCCTACAATGAGCAGTTCTTC.

V and J are TRBV28 and TRBJ1-5; 7 nucleotides line up with TRBD1. V dropped 10 bases and J dropped 5; count of bases not matched to a gene: 5. The CDR3 is 12 amino acids. CDR1 is MDHEN and CDR2 is SYDVKM in the germline V gene. CDR3 DNA sequence: TGTGCCACCGAGGGGGCTCATCAGCCCCAGCATTTT. Protein: CATEGAHQPQHF.

The V and J genes are TRBV27 and TRBJ2-6; D is undetermined. V was shortened by 8 bases and J by 0 bases, with 8 bases between the two germline ends. Germline V gives CDR1 MNHEY, CDR2 SMNVEV (reference sequence). The CDR3 runs 14 residues. The CDR3 DNA reads as TGTGCCAGCGGTAGGGACTCTGGGGCCAACGTCCTGACTTTC. This gives the protein CASGRDSGANVLTF.

The chain recombines TRBV7-3 with TRBJ2-3; the match to TRBD2 covers 7 bases. Germline loops: CDR1 SGHTA, CDR2 FQGTGA. The CDR3 spans 14 residues. With 2 bases clipped from V and 5 bases from J, the junction kept 4 bases outside the gene matches. The CDR3 region has the DNA TGTGCCAGCAGCTTATCAGGGAGGGGAGATACGCAGTATTTT. Translating gives CASSLSGRGDTQYF.

V gene TRBV27 combines with J gene TRBJ2-3; D gene ambiguous. Germline CDR1 and CDR2: MNHEY and SMNVEV (reference sequence). This CDR3 contains 16 residues. V gave up 5 bases and J gave up 0 bases, with 15 bases separating them. CDR3 coding DNA: TGTGCCAGCAGTCCCCCGGGCAGTACTAGCACAGATACGCAGTATTTT. It codes for CASSPPGSTSTDTQYF.

This clone appeared a few times. The V call is TRBV30, the J call TRBJ1-2; tentatively, D is TRBD1 (5 bases). The ends were cut back, 0 bases at V and 7 bases at J, with 9 bases in the middle. CDR1 GTSNPN and CDR2 SVGIG come from the germline V gene (reference sequence). This CDR3 has 12 amino acids. The CDR3 bases are TGTGCCTGGAGTGTAATGGGGACTGGCTACACCTTC. Translated: CAWSVMGTGYTF.

The chain has TRBV20-1 and TRBJ1-2; D is ambiguous. V lost 6 bases, J lost 8 bases, and 10 bases lay in between. Per germline, CDR1 DFQATT and CDR2 SNEGSKA (reference sequence). The CDR3 totals 10 residues. The CDR3 coding sequence is TGCAGTGCCACGGAGCGGGGCTACACCTTC. Amino acid sequence: CSATERGYTF.

V is TRBV5-1 and J is TRBJ1-4, with 10 bases lining up with TRBD1. V shed 4 bases and J 3 bases; nucleotides not matched to a gene: 3. The CDR3 covers 15 residues. Germline V lookup: CDR1 SGHRS, CDR2 YFSETQ. For the CDR3, the DNA is TGCGCCAGCAGCAGACAGGGGGCCGCTAATGAAAAACTGTTTTTT. It is translated as CASSRQGAANEKLFF.

This rearrangement joins TRBV27 to TRBJ1-6, with a tentative D call TRBD1 (6 bases). Trimming took 0 bases from V and 7 from J, leaving 13 bases between them. In germline, CDR1 is MNHEY, CDR2 SMNVEV (reference sequence). The CDR3 loop spans 16 amino acids. CDR3 loop: CASSLSAGGRNSPLHF. CDR3 in DNA: TGTGCCAGCAGTTTATCCGCGGGGGGGCGGAATTCACCCCTCCACTTT.

This clone has just one count. The chain employs TRBV18 and TRBJ2-3; TRBD1 or TRBD2 may be the D gene (6 bases each). The CDR3 spans 17 residues. The germline CDR1 and CDR2 sequences are KGHSH and LQKENI. V was pared by 4 bases and J by 0 bases, with 17 bases between. The DNA of the CDR3 is TGTGCCAGCTCACGAAACAGGGACTTATCAAGCACAGATACGCAGTATTTT. Translating it yields CASSRNRDLSSTDTQYF.

The V and J genes are TRBV15 and TRBJ2-1; the match to TRBD2 covers 7 bases. Germline V CDR1 and CDR2: LNHNV, YYDKDF (reference sequence). The CDR3 consists of 15 residues. V shed 1 base, J shed 3 bases, and the junction held 3 bases outside the gene matches. CDR3 DNA sequence: TGTGCCACCAGCAGAGGGGGGGGAGACTACAATGAGCAGTTCTTC. Its translation: CATSRGGGDYNEQFF.

The chain uses TRBV4-2 and TRBJ2-1; D perhaps matches TRBD2 (5 bases). This CDR3 comprises 17 residues. Germline CDR1 reads LGHNA; CDR2 reads YNFKEQ. V lost 0 bases to trimming and J lost 4 bases, with 16 bases between them. CDR3 loop: CASSQEWTRRRYNEQFF. In nucleotides, the CDR3 is TGTGCCAGCAGCCAAGAATGGACTCGCAGGAGATACAATGAGCAGTTCTTC.

The V and J genes are TRBV6-1 and TRBJ1-5; TRBD1 matches at 7 bases. The germline V gene encodes CDR1 MNHNS and CDR2 SASEGT. There are 15 residues in the CDR3. Trimming took 6 bases from V and 4 from J; bases not matched to a gene: 9. The CDR3 spells CASSARQGYNQPQHF. The CDR3 coding sequence is TGTGCCAGCAGCGCGAGACAGGGATATAATCAGCCCCAGCATTTT.

The rearrangement uses TRBV9 and TRBJ1-6; 8 bases map to TRBD1. Unmatched junction bases numbered 4, after V lost 3 bases and J lost 5 bases. CDR1 SGDLS and CDR2 YYNGEE come from the germline V gene. This CDR3 has 15 amino acids. CDR3 residues: CASSGGTGNNSPLHF. Here the CDR3 DNA reads TGTGCCAGCAGCGGCGGGACAGGAAATAATTCACCCCTCCACTTT.

The gene calls are TRBV5-1 and TRBJ2-5; maybe TRBD2 (5 bases). CDR3 size: 15 residues. Germline values: CDR1 SGHRS, CDR2 YFSETQ. The ends were cut back, 1 base at V and 4 bases at J, with 14 bases in the middle. The CDR3 here is CASSLSGRDIETQYF. Here the CDR3 DNA reads TGCGCCAGCAGCTTGTCGGGAAGGGATATAGAGACCCAGTACTTC.

This clone has only one observation. The rearrangement uses TRBV6-5 and TRBJ2-7; D gene unclear. Germline-derived CDR1 and CDR2 are MNHEY and SVGAGI. The CDR3 is 15 amino acids. V lost 2 bases to trimming and J lost 8 bases, with 19 bases between them. The CDR3 nucleotides are TGTGCCAGCAGTTACGATGGTAGTGTCGAGCTGAAGCAGTACTTC. This codes for CASSYDGSVELKQYF.

This chain connects TRBV30 to TRBJ2-7; a possible D gene is TRBD2 (6 bases). The CDR3 sequence is 14 residues long. Germline V lookup: CDR1 GTSNPN, CDR2 SVGIG (reference sequence). Trimming stripped 2 bases from V and 7 bases from J, with 18 bases between. CDR3 amino acids: CAWSRTTVAGEQYF. The CDR3 DNA is TGTGCCTGGAGTAGGACGACCGTGGCGGGGGAGCAGTACTTC.

In this sample, this clone turned up once. The gene calls are TRBV2 and TRBJ2-7; 8 bases fit TRBD2. With 4 bases clipped from V and 2 bases from J, the junction kept 7 bases outside the gene matches. Germline V gene sequence: CDR1 SNHLY, CDR2 FYNNEI. CDR3 size: 15 residues. The CDR3, as DNA: TGTGCCAGCAGTGGGATAGCGGGACTGACCTACGAGCAGTACTTC. This gives the protein CASSGIAGLTYEQYF.

This clone was counted between two and nine times. The chain links TRBV5-5 to TRBJ1-5; D unclear. From germline, CDR1 is SGHKS and CDR2 YYEKEE (reference sequence). V lost 2 bases to trimming and J lost 6 bases, with 18 bases between them. The CDR3 covers 16 residues. The CDR3 here is CASSFRWGDGAQPQHF. Here the CDR3 DNA reads TGTGCCAGCAGCTTTCGTTGGGGTGATGGTGCTCAGCCCCAGCATTTT.

The V call is TRBV25-1, the J call TRBJ2-7, with D uncertain. CDR3 length: 11 residues. The V gene's germline CDR1 is MGHDK and CDR2 SYGVNS. V dropped 6 bases and J dropped 4 bases, with 7 bases sitting between them. Written as DNA, the CDR3 is TGTGCCAGCAGGGGGATTTACGAGCAGTACTTC. Encoded protein: CASRGIYEQYF.

This chain links TRBV29-1 with TRBJ1-6; TRBD1 is a possible D gene (6 bases). The V end lost 4 bases, the J end lost 7 bases, and 11 bases lay between the germline ends. CDR3 length: 13 amino acids. The germline V gene encodes CDR1 SQVTM and CDR2 ANQGSEA. CDR3 region: CSVGRDTNSPLHF. In DNA, the CDR3 is TGCAGCGTTGGCCGGGACACCAATTCACCCCTCCACTTT.

In this sample, this clone turned up once. The CDR3 is CASRPQEGANEQFF. For the CDR3, the DNA is TGTGCCAGCAGACCCCAGGAGGGGGCCAATGAGCAGTTCTTC. This sequence joins TRBV6-4 and TRBJ2-1; a possible D gene is TRBD1 (7 bases). V dropped 6 bases and J dropped 6 bases, with 15 bases sitting between them. Germline V CDR1 and CDR2: MRHNA, SNTAGT. The CDR3 spans 14 residues.